This T cell receptor (beta chain) stems from a study of blood T cell repertoires in COVID-19. At the level of the study: Sites across the United States, Italy and Spain contributed samples from acute and convalescent COVID-19.

V shed 4 bases, J shed 2 bases, and the junction held 5 bases outside the gene matches. In germline, CDR1 is LNHDA, CDR2 SQIVND (reference sequence). The CDR3 is 16 residues long. This clone was recorded only once. Source study methods: Quantification of nucleated cells was approximated via reference gene primer amplification. TCRdb's copy holds only in-frame clones and misses some; the assay was immunoSEQ multiplex PCR. Clone size and V and J calls were adopted from that table, with D and trimming inferred from the DNA. In the table there are more than 250,000 clones, roughly 80% of which are singletons.

The receptor was derived from a man aged 40-50 years who had been exposed to COVID-19. This sequence joins TRBV19 and TRBJ1-4, with 9 bases lining up with TRBD1. Material: PBMCs or T cells enriched from blood (not recorded which). The chain's CDR3 is CASSNPGTGTNEKLFF. DNA for the CDR3: TGTGCCAGTAGTAATCCCGGGACAGGGACTAATGAAAAACTGTTTTTT.